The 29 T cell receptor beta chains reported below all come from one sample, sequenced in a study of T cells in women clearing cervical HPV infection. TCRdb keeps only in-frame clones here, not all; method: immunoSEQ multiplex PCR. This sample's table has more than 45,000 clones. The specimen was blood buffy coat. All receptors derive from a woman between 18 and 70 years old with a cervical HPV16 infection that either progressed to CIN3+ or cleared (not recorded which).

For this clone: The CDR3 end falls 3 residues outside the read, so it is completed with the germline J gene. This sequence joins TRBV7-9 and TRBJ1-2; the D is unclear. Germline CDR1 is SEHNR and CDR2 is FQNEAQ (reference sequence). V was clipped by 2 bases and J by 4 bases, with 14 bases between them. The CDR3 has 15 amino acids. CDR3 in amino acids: CASSLSRAPSYGYTF. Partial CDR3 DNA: TGTGCCAGCAGCTTAAGTAGGGCCCCCTCCTATGGC.

CDR3 bases read: TGCAGTACTCTGGGAGGGGGGGCCTACGAG. As protein: CSTLGGGAYE. The whole CDR3 sequence reads CSTLGGGAYEQYF. The chain employs TRBV20-1 and TRBJ2-7, with D tentatively TRBD2 (7 bases). The read finishes 3 residues shy of the CDR3 end, and the germline J gene is used to complete it. The CDR3 has 13 amino acids. V lost 8 bases to trimming and J lost 2 bases, with 16 bases between them. CDR1 is DFQATT, CDR2 SNEGSKA, per germline (reference sequence).

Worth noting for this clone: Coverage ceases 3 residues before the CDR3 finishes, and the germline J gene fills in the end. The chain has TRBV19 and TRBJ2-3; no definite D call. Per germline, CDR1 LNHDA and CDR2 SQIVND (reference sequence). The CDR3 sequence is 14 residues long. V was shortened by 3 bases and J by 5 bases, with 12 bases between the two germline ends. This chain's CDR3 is CASSMPVTQDTQYF. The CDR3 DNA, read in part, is TGTGCCAGTAGTATGCCAGTAACACAAGATACG.

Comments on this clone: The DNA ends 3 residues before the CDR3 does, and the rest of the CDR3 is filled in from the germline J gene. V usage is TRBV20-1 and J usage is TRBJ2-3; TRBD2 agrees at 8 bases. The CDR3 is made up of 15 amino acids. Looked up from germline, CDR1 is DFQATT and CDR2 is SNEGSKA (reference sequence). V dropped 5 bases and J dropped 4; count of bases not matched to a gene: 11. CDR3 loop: CSAYSGTSVSDTQYF. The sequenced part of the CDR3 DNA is TGCAGTGCTTATAGTGGGACTAGTGTTTCAGATACG.

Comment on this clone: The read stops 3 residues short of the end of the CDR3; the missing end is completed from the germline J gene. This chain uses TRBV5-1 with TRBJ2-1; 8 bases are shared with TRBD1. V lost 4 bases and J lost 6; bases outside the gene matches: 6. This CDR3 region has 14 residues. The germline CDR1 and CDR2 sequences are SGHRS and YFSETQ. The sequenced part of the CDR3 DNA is TGCGCCAGCAGCCCCTGGACAGGGAGCAATGAG. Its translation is CASSPWTGSNE. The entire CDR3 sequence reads CASSPWTGSNEQFF.

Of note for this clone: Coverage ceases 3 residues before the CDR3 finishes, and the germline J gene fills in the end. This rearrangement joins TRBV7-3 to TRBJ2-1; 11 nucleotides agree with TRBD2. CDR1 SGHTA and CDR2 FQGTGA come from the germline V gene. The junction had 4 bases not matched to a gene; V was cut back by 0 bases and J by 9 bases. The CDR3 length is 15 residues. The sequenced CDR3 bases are TGTGCCAGCAGCTTAACTAGCGGGGGGGCTGGTGAG. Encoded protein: CASSLTSGGAGE. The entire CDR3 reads CASSLTSGGAGEQFF.

The CDR3 protein is CASSVGLAGGPRYNEQFF. The CDR3 DNA, read in part, is TGCGCCAGCAGCGTGGGACTAGCGGGAGGGCCTCGGTACAATGAG. The genes are TRBV5-1 and TRBJ2-1, with 16 nucleotides matching TRBD2. The read ends 3 residues shy of where the CDR3 ends; the end is completed using the germline J gene. Per germline, CDR1 SGHRS and CDR2 YFSETQ. The CDR3 sequence is 18 residues long. Losses at the gene ends were 4 bases for V and 4 bases for J; bases not matched to a gene: 8.

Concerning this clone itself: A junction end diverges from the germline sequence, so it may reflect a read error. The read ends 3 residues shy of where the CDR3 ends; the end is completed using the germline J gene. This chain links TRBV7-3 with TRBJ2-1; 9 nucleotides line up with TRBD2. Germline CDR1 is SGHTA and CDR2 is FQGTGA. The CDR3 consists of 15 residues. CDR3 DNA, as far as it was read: TGTGCCAGCAGCCTAACCGGCGGGGGGGTCACTGAG. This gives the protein CASSLTGGGVTE. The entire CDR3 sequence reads CASSLTGGGVTEQFF. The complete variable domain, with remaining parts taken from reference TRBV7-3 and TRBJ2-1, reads GAGVSQTPSNKVTEKGKYVELRCDPISGHTALYWYRQSLGQGPEFLIYFQGTGAADDSGLPNDRFFAVRPEGSVSTLKIQRTERGDSAVYLCASSLTGGGVTEQFFGPGTRLTVL.

The CDR3 DNA, read in part, is TGCGCCAGCAGCTTGGCCCTCACTAGCTCTGGGGCCAACGTC. Amino acids: CASSLALTSSGANV. In full, the CDR3 reads CASSLALTSSGANVLTF. This chain uses TRBV5-1 with TRBJ2-6; D is possibly TRBD2 (5 bases). The read terminates 3 residues ahead of where the CDR3 ends, so the germline J gene completes it. This CDR3 region has 17 residues. Germline V CDR1 and CDR2: SGHRS, YFSETQ. V was cut by 0 bases and J by 0 bases, with 10 bases left in between.

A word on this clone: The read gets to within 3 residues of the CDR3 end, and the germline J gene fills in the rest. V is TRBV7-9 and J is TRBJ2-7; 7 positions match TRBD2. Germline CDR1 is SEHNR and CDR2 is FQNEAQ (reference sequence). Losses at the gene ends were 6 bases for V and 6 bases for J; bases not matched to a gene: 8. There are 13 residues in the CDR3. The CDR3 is CASRPKTSSEQYF. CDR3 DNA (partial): TGTGCCAGCAGACCTAAGACTAGCTCCGAG. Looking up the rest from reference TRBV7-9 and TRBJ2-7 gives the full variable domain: DTGVSQNPRHKITKRGQNVTFRCDPISEHNRLYWYRQTLGQGPEFLTYFQNEAQLEKSRLLSDRFSAERPKGSFSTLEIQRTEQGDSAMYLCASRPKTSSEQYFGPGTRLTVT.

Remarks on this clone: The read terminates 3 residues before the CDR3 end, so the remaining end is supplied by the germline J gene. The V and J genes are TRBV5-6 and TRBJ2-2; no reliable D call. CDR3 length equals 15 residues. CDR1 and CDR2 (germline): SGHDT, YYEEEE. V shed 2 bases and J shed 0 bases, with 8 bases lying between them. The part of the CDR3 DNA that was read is TGTGCCAGCAGCTTATCCGGTACGAACACCGGGGAG. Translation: CASSLSGTNTGE. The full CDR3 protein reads CASSLSGTNTGELFF.

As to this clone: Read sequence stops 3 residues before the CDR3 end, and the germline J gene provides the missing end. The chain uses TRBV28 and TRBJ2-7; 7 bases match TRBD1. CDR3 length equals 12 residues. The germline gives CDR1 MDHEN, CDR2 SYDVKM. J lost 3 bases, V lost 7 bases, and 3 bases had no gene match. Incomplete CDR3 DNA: TGTGCCAGCACCCAGGGGGACTACGAG. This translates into CASTQGDYE. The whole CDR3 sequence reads CASTQGDYEQYF.

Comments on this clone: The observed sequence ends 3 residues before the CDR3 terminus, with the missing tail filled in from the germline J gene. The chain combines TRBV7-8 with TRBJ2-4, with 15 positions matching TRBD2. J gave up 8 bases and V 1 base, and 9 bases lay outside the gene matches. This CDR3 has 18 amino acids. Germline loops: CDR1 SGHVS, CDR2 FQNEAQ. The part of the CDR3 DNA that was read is TGTGCCAGCAGCTTAGTAGGGACTAGCGGGAGGTCCTTTCACATT. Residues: CASSLVGTSGRSFHI. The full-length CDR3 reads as CASSLVGTSGRSFHIQYF.

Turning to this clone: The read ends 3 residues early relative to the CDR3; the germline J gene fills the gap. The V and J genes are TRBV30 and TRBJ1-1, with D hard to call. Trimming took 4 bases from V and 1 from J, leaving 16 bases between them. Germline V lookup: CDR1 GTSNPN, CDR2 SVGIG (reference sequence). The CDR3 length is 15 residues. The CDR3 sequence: CAWKRPGGGNTEAFF. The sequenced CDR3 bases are TGTGCCTGGAAGCGTCCCGGCGGAGGGAACACTGAA.

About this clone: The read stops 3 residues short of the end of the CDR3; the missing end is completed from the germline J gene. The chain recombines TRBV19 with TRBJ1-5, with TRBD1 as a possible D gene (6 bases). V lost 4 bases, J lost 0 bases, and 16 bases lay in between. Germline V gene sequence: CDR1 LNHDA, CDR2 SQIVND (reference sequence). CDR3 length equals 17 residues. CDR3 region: CASSKKDSRHSNQPQHF. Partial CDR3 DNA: TGTGCCAGTAGTAAAAAGGACAGCCGGCATAGCAATCAGCCC.

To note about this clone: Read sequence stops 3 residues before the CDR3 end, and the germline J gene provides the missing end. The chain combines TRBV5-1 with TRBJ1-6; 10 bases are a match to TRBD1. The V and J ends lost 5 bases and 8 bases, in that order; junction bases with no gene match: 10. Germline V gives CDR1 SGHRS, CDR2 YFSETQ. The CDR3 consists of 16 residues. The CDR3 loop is CASSLGSGTGDSPLHF. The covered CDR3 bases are TGCGCCAGCAGTCTAGGGTCCGGGACAGGGGATTCACCC.

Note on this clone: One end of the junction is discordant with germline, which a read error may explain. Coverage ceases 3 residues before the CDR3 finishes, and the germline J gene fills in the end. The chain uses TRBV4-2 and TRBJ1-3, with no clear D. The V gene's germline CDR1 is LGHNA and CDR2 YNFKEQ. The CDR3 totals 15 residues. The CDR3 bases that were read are TGCGCCAGCAGCCCCCCCCGGGGAACTGGAAACACC. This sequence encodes CASSPPRGTGNT. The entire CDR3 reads CASSPPRGTGNTIYF.

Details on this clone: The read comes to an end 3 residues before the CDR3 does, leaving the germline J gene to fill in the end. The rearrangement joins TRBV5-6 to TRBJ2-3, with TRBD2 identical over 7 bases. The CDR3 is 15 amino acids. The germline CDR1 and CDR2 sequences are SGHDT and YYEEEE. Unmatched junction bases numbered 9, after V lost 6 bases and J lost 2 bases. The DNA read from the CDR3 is TGTGCCAGCATATGGGGGGGAGGGGCCACAGATACG. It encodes CASIWGGGATDT. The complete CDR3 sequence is CASIWGGGATDTQYF.

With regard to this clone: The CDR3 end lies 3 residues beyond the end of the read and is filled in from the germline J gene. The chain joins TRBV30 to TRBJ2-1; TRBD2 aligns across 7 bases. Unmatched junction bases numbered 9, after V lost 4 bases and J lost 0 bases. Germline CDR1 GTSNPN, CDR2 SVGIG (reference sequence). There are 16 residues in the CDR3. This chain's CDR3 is CAWKPISGRSYNEQFF. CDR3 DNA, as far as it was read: TGTGCCTGGAAACCAATTAGCGGGCGCTCCTACAATGAG.

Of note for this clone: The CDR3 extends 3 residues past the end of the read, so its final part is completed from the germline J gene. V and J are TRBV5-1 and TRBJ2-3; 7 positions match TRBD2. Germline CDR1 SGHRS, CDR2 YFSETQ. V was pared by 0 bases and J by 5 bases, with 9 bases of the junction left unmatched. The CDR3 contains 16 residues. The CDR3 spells CASSLVGGVSKDTQYF. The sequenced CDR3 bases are TGCGCCAGCAGCTTGGTGGGGGGGGTCTCGAAAGATACG.

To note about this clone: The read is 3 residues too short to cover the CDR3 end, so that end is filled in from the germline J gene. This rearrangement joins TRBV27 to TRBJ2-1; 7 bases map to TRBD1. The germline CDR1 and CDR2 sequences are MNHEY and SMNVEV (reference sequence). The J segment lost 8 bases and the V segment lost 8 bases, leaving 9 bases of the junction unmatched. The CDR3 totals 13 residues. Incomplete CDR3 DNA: TGTGCCAGCGCGACAGGGAGTGGATATGAG. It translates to CASATGSGYE. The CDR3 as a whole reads CASATGSGYEQFF.

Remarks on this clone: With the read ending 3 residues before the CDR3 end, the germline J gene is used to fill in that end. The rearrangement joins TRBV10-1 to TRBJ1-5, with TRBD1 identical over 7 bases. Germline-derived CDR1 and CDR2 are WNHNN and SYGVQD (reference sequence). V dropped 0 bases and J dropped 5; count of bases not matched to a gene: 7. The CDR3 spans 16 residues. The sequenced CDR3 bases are TGCGCCAGCAGTGAGTCTCGAGGGGGCGAGGATCAGCCC. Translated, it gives CASSESRGGEDQP. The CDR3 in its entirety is CASSESRGGEDQPQHF.

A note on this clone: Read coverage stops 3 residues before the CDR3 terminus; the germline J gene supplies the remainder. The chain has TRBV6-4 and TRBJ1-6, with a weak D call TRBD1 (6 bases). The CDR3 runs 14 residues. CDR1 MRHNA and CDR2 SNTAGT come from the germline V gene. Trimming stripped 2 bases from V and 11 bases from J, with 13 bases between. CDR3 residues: CASSDGTHGTPLHF. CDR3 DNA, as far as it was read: TGTGCCAGCAGTGACGGGACACACGGGACACCC.

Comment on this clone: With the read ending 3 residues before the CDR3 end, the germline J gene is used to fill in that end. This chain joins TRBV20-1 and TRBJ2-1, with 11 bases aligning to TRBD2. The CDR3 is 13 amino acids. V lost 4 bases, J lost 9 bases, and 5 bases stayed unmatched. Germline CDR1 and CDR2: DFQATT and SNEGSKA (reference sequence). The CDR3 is CSAIAGGISEQFF. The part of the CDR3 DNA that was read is TGCAGTGCTATAGCGGGAGGGATCAGTGAG.

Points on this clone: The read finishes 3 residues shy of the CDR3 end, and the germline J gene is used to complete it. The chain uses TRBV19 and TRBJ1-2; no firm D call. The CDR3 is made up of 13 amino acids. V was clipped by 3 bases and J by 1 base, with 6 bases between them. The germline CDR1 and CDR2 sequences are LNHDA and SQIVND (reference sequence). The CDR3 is CASSMNGNYGYTF. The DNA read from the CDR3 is TGTGCCAGTAGTATGAACGGTAACTATGGC.

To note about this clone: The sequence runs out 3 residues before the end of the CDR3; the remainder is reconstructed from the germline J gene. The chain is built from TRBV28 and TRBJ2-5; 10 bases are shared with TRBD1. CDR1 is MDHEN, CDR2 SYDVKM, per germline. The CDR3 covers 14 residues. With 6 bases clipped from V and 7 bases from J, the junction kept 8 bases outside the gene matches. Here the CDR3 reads CASRLTGGTGTQYF. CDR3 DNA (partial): TGTGCCAGCAGATTGACAGGGGGCACCGGGACC.

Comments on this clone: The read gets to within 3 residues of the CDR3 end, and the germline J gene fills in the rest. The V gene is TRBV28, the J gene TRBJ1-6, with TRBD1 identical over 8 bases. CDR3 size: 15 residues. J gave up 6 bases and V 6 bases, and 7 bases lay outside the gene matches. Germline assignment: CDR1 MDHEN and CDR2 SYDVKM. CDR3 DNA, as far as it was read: TGTGCCAGCAGCGGACTGACAGGGGTTAATTCACCC. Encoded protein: CASSGLTGVNSP. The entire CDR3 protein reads CASSGLTGVNSPLHF.

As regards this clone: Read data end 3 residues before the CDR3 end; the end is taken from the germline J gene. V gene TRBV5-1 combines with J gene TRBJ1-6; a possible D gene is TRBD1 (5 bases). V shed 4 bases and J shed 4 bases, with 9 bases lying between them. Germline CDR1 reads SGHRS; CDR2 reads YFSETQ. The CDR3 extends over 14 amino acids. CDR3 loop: CASSPRQYNSPLHF. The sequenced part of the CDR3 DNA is TGCGCCAGCAGCCCAAGACAGTATAATTCACCC.

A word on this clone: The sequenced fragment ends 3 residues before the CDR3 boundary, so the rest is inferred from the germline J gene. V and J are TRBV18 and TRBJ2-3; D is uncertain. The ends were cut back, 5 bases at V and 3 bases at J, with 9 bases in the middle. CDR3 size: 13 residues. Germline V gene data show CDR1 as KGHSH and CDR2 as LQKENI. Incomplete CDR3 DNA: TGTGCCAGCTCATCCCACCGGACAGATACG. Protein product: CASSSHRTDT. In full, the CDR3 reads CASSSHRTDTQYF.